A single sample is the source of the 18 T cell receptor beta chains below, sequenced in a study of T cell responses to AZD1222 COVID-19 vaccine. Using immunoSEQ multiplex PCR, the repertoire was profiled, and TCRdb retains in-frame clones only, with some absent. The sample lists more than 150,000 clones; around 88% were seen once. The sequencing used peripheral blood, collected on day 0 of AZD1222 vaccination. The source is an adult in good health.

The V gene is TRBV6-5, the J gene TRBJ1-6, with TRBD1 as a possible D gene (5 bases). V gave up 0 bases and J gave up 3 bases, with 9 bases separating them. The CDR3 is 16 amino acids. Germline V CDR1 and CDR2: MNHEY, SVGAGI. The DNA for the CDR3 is TGTGCCAGCAGTTACTCTAGACAGAGCTATAATTCACCCCTCCACTTT. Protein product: CASSYSRQSYNSPLHF.

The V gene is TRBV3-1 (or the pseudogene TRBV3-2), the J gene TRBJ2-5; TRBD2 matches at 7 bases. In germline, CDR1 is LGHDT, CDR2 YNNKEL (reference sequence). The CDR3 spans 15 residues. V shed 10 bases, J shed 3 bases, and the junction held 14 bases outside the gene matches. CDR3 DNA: TGTGCCACCAGGCGGGGAGGGCGGCGAGAAGAGACCCAGTACTTC. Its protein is CATRRGGRREETQYF.

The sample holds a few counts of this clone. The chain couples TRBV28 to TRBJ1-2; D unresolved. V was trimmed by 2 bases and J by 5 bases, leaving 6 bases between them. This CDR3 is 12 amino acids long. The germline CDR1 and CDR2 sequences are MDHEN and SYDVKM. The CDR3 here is CASSLRGYGYTF. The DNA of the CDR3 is TGTGCCAGCAGTTTACGAGGTTATGGCTACACCTTC.

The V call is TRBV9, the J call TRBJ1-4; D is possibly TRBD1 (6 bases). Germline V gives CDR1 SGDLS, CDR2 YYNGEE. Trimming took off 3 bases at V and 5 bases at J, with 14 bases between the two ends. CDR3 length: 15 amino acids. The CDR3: CASSAETGVNEKLFF. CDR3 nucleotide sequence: TGTGCCAGCAGCGCCGAGACAGGAGTGAATGAAAAACTGTTTTTT.

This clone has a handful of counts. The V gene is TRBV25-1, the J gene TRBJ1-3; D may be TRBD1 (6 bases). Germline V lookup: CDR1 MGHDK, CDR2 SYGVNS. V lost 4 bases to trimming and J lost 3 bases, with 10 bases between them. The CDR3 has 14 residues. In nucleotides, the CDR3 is TGTGCCAGCAGTGGAGGGACATATGGAAACACCATATATTTT. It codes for CASSGGTYGNTIYF.

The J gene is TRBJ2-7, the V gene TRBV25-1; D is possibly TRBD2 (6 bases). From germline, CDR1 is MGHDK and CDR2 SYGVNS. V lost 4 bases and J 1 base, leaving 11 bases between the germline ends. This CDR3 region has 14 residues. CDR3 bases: TGTGCCAGCAGTGCCCTTGGGACTTCCTACGAGCAGTACTTC. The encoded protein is CASSALGTSYEQYF.

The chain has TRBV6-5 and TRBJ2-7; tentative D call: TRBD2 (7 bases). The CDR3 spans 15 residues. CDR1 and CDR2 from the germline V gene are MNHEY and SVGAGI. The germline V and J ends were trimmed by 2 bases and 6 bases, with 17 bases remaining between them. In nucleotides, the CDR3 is TGTGCCAGCAGTTACCGAGGGGGGGCCTCGGGCGAGCAGTACTTC. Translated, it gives CASSYRGGASGEQYF.

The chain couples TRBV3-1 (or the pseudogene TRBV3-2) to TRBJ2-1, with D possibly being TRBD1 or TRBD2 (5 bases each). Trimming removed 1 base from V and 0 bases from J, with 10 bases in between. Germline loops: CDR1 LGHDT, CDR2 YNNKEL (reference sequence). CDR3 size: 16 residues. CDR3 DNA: TGTGCCAGCAGCCAAGGCCGGGGCTTCTCCTACAATGAGCAGTTCTTC. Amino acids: CASSQGRGFSYNEQFF.

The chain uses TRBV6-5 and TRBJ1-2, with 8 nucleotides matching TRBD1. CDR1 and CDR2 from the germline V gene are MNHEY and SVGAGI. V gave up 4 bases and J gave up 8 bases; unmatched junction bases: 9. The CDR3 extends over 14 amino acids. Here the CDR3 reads CASSSTGGQGGYTF. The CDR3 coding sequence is TGTGCCAGCAGTTCTACAGGGGGACAAGGGGGCTACACCTTC.

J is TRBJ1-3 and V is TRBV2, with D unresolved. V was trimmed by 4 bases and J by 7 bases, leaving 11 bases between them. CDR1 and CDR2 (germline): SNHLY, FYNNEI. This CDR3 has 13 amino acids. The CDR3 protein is CASSGPGLNTIYF. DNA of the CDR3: TGTGCCAGCAGTGGGCCGGGTTTGAACACCATATATTTT.

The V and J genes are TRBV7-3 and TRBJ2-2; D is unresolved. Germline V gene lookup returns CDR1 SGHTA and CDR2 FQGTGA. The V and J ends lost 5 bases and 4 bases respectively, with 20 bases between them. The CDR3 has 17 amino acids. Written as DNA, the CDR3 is TGTGCCAGCAGCCCCCGCTATGGGGAAACGGGCACCGGGGAGCTGTTTTTT. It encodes CASSPRYGETGTGELFF.

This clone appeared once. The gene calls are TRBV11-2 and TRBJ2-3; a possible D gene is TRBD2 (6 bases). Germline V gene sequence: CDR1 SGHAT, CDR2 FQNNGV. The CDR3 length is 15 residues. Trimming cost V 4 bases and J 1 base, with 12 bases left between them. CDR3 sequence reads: CASSSYQRGTDTQYF. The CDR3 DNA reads TGTGCCAGCAGCTCCTACCAGCGGGGCACAGATACGCAGTATTTT.

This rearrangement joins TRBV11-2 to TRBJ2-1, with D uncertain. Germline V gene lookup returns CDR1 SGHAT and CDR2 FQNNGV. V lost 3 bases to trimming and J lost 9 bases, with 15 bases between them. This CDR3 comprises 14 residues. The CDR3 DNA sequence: TGTGCCAGCAGCTTTGGCTGGGCCCCCGGTGAGCAGTTCTTC. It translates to CASSFGWAPGEQFF.

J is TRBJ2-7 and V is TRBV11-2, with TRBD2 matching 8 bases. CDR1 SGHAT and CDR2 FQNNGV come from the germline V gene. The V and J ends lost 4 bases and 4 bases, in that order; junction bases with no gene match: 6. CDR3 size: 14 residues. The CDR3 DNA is TGTGCCAGCAGCTCGGGACTAGTCAGTTACGAGCAGTACTTC. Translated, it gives CASSSGLVSYEQYF.

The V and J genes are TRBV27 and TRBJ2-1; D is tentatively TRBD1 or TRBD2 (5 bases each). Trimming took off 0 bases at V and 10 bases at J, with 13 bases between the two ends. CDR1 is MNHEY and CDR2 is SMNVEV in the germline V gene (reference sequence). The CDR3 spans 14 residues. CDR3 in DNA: TGTGCCAGCAGTTTATCTACCGGGACCCCAGAGCAGTTCTTC. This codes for CASSLSTGTPEQFF.

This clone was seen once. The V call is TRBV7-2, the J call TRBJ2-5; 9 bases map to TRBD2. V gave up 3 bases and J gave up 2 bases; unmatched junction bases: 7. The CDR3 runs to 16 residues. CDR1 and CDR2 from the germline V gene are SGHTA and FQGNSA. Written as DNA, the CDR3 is TGTGCCAGCAGCTTTCTACCGGGACTAGCACAAGAGACCCAGTACTTC. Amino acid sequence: CASSFLPGLAQETQYF.

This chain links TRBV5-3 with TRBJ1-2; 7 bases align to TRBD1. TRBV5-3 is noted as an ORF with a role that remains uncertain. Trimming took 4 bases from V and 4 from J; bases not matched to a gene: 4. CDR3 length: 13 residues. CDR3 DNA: TGTGCCAGAAGCAAGGGACAGCCCTATGGCTACACCTTC. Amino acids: CARSKGQPYGYTF.

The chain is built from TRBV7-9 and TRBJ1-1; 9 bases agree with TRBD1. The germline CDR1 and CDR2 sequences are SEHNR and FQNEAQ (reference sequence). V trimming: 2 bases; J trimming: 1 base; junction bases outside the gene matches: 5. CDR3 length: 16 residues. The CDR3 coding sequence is TGTGCCAGCAGCTTACCCGCGGGACAGGGGAACACTGAAGCTTTCTTT. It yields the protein CASSLPAGQGNTEAFF. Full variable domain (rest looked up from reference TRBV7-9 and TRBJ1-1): DTGVSQNPRHKITKRGQNVTFRCDPISEHNRLYWYRQTLGQGPEFLTYFQNEAQLEKSRLLSDRFSAERPKGSFSTLEIQRTEQGDSAMYLCASSLPAGQGNTEAFFGQGTRLTVV.